What follows are 14 T cell receptor beta chains derived from one specimen sequenced in a study of identifying expanded T cells in peripheral blood. Clones were read by immunoSEQ multiplex PCR, and TCRdb kept only the in-frame ones, dropping some. The data hold some 78,000 clones, with almost 85% observed a single time. Input material: blood. These receptors came from a person aged 18-69 years in good health.

This chain links TRBV2 with TRBJ2-1; no definite D call. This CDR3 has 12 amino acids. Germline CDR1 reads SNHLY; CDR2 reads FYNNEI. V was cut by 6 bases and J by 12 bases, with 15 bases left in between. Here the CDR3 reads CASRLDWEWQFF. The CDR3 bases are TGTGCCAGCAGGCTAGACTGGGAATGGCAGTTCTTC.

This clone was counted once. The V and J genes are TRBV13 and TRBJ1-1, with a possible D match to TRBD1 (5 bases). The germline gives CDR1 PRHDT, CDR2 FYEKMQ (reference sequence). The CDR3 length is 15 residues. The V end lost 3 bases, the J end lost 0 bases, and 11 bases lay between the germline ends. As DNA, the CDR3 is TGTGCCAGCAGCTTTAGAGGGGCCATGAACACTGAAGCTTTCTTT. Its translation is CASSFRGAMNTEAFF.

The CDR3 loop reads CASSAHSGLAGEQYF. DNA for the CDR3: TGTGCCAGCAGCGCCCACTCGGGACTAGCGGGCGAGCAGTACTTC. The rearrangement links TRBV9 to TRBJ2-7, with 12 bases matching TRBD2. This CDR3 region has 15 residues. V lost 3 bases and J lost 6; bases outside the gene matches: 7. CDR1 and CDR2 from the germline V gene are SGDLS and YYNGEE. The entire variable domain, with the rest obtained from reference TRBV9 and TRBJ2-7, is as follows: DSGVTQTPKHLITATGQRVTLRCSPRSGDLSVYWYQQSLDQGLQFLIQYYNGEERAKGNILERFSAQQFPDLHSELNLSSLELGDSALYFCASSAHSGLAGEQYFGPGTRLTVT.

V and J are TRBV7-9 and TRBJ1-5; TRBD1 matches 9 bases. Germline-derived CDR1 and CDR2 are SEHNR and FQNEAQ (reference sequence). The CDR3 is made up of 17 amino acids. V shed 2 bases, J shed 3 bases, and the junction held 8 bases outside the gene matches. The CDR3 reads CASSLFDGTGYNQPQHF. The CDR3 DNA reads TGTGCCAGCAGCTTATTCGACGGGACAGGGTACAATCAGCCCCAGCATTTT.

The V gene is TRBV29-1, the J gene TRBJ2-7; D tentatively fits TRBD1 or TRBD2 (5 bases each). The CDR3 extends over 12 amino acids. Germline V lookup: CDR1 SQVTM, CDR2 ANQGSEA. V lost 6 bases and J lost 3, with 12 bases in between. The CDR3 protein is CSVGVELYEQYF. The CDR3 nucleotides read TGCAGCGTGGGGGTCGAGCTCTACGAGCAGTACTTC.

This chain uses TRBV9 with TRBJ1-2, with D perhaps matching TRBD1 (5 bases). Germline V gene lookup returns CDR1 SGDLS and CDR2 YYNGEE. This CDR3 is 17 amino acids long. V was pared by 4 bases and J by 8 bases, with 27 bases between. In DNA form, the CDR3 reads TGTGCCAGCAGCTCCAATAGGGGAAGAGGGGTTGATCTGGGCTACACCTTC. Protein sequence: CASSSNRGRGVDLGYTF.

The chain has TRBV10-3 and TRBJ2-3; TRBD2 aligns across 11 bases. Germline trimming cut 8 bases from V and 3 bases from J; bases unmatched to any gene: 1. Per germline, CDR1 ENHRY and CDR2 SYGVKD. CDR3 size: 13 residues. DNA of the CDR3: TGTGCCATCGGGACTAGCGGAACAGATACGCAGTATTTT. Its translation: CAIGTSGTDTQYF.

The gene calls are TRBV30 and TRBJ2-2; 11 bases agree with TRBD2. Germline-derived CDR1 and CDR2 are GTSNPN and SVGIG (reference sequence). The CDR3 loop spans 15 amino acids. With V trimmed by 0 bases and J by 4 bases, 1 base remained unmatched. The CDR3 DNA sequence: TGTGCCTGGAGTGTACTAGCGGGAGTCACCGGGGAGCTGTTTTTT. This sequence encodes CAWSVLAGVTGELFF.

The chain joins TRBV28 to TRBJ2-1; possibly TRBD1 or TRBD2 for D (5 bases each). This CDR3 contains 15 residues. Trimming removed 6 bases at V and 7 bases at J, with 19 bases between. CDR1 MDHEN and CDR2 SYDVKM come from the germline V gene. CDR3 in DNA: TGTGCCAGCAGAGATCCCCGACAGACGGGGAATGAGCAGTTCTTC. As protein: CASRDPRQTGNEQFF.

This chain connects TRBV10-3 to TRBJ1-2; D is unresolved. The germline gives CDR1 ENHRY, CDR2 SYGVKD. Trimming took off 3 bases at V and 12 bases at J, with 11 bases between the two ends. This CDR3 is 11 amino acids long. CDR3 bases: TGTGCCATCAGTGACGGGGAGGTTAACACCTTC. Translating gives CAISDGEVNTF.

In its sample, this clone was seen once. This chain connects TRBV28 to TRBJ2-3, with D perhaps TRBD1 (6 bases). The CDR3 is made up of 18 amino acids. CDR1 and CDR2 from the germline V gene are MDHEN and SYDVKM. Trimming left V 5 bases short and J 1 base short, with 22 bases between. The CDR3 DNA follows: TGTGCCAGCAGTATCCATCTCCTTGGGGGCTCGGGCACAGATACGCAGTATTTT. It specifies CASSIHLLGGSGTDTQYF.

The chain has TRBV5-1 and TRBJ2-5, with unresolved D. Trimming pared 6 bases from V and 0 bases from J, leaving 12 bases between. The CDR3 totals 14 residues. Germline V gives CDR1 SGHRS, CDR2 YFSETQ. CDR3 sequence: CASTPSTYQETQYF. The CDR3 DNA reads as TGCGCCAGCACCCCCTCAACGTACCAAGAGACCCAGTACTTC.

The rearrangement links TRBV2 to TRBJ2-7; TRBD1 matches 11 bases. The ends lost 7 bases at V and 4 bases at J; junction bases unmatched: 9. Germline CDR1 reads SNHLY; CDR2 reads FYNNEI. The CDR3 covers 15 residues. The CDR3 bases are TGTGCCAGCACATTCTTAGGGACAGGGGGTTACGAGCAGTACTTC. It translates to CASTFLGTGGYEQYF.

A word on this clone: An end of the junction does not agree with germline; a read error may underlie this. The gene calls are TRBV7-7 and TRBJ2-1; D possibly uses TRBD1 or TRBD2 (5 bases each). Germline CDR1 is SSHAT and CDR2 is FNYEAQ (reference sequence). The CDR3 is made up of 15 amino acids. CDR3 protein: CASSLDEGLGYEQFF. The CDR3 nucleotides are TGTGCTAGCAGCTTGGACGAGGGGCTAGGTTATGAGCAGTTCTTC.